Given below is one TCR beta chain in context. V lost 4 bases and J lost 2; bases outside the gene matches: 18. The CDR3 loop spans 19 amino acids. Germline loops: CDR1 SGHTA, CDR2 FQGTGA. This sample was included in a study of blood T cell repertoires in COVID-19. For the study at large: COVID-19 samples from acute and convalescent phases originated in the United States, Italy and Spain.

TCRdb's copy holds only in-frame clones and misses some; the assay was immunoSEQ multiplex PCR. Of 30,000 to 45,000 clones in the sample, approximately 90% are singletons; the top ten hold more than 15%. The sequence was obtained from a man aged 70 or older with acute or convalescent COVID-19. Sequences were obtained from peripheral blood. This rearrangement joins TRBV7-3 to TRBJ1-2; TRBD1 agrees at 8 bases. CDR3 region: CASSSNPAGQGDGNYGYTF. CDR3 coding DNA: TGTGCCAGCAGCTCCAATCCCGCCGGACAGGGAGACGGGAACTATGGCTACACCTTC.